These T cell receptor beta chains were read from a single sample in a study of radiotherapy plus CTLA-4 blockade in lung cancer. Repertoires were generated with immunoSEQ multiplex PCR, while TCRdb's copy carries only in-frame clones and drops some. This sample yields about 57,000 clones, of which roughly four fifths are seen a single time; approximately 16% belongs to the top ten. The sequenced sample was peripheral blood, obtained from a patient treated with radiotherapy plus ipilimumab. The receptors stem from a human donor with non-small cell lung cancer who had a complete response to radiotherapy plus ipilimumab. The CDR3 runs from the conserved cysteine through the conserved F or W. A D gene is named only where the DNA matches it firmly. Clone sizes are given selectively: once, few, many, or a class where the clone is expanded.

v_gene: TRBV27; d_gene: TRBD1; j_gene: TRBJ1-2; abundance: NA; CDR3nt: TGTGCCAGCAGTTTATTTCAGGGGGCAAGCTATGGCTACACCTTC; CDR3aa: CASSLFQGASYGYTF
v_gene: TRBV6-5; d_gene: NA; j_gene: TRBJ1-2; abundance: few; CDR3nt: TGTGCCAGCAGTCCCGGGGATCCGGATGGCTACACCTTC; CDR3aa: CASSPGDPDGYTF
v_gene: TRBV30; d_gene: TRBD2; j_gene: TRBJ2-5; abundance: NA; CDR3nt: TGTGCCTGGAGTGCACAATTTAGCGGGGGGGCCGAAGAGACCCAGTACTTC; CDR3aa: CAWSAQFSGGAEETQYF
v_gene: TRBV10-3; d_gene: TRBD1; j_gene: TRBJ1-1; abundance: few; CDR3nt: TGTGCCATCAGAGGACAGGGTAAAACTGAAGCTTTCTTT; CDR3aa: CAIRGQGKTEAFF
v_gene: TRBV18; d_gene: NA; j_gene: TRBJ1-1; abundance: NA; CDR3nt: TGTGCCAGCTCACCAGTTATGAACACTGAAGCTTTCTTT; CDR3aa: CASSPVMNTEAFF
v_gene: TRBV5-1; d_gene: NA; j_gene: TRBJ2-6; abundance: NA; CDR3nt: TGCGCCAGCAGTTTGCGGTCTCCTGGGGCCAACGTCCTGACTTTC; CDR3aa: CASSLRSPGANVLTF
v_gene: TRBV18; d_gene: NA; j_gene: TRBJ1-1; abundance: NA; CDR3nt: TGTGCCAGCTCACCACTTCAGGGGCGAGGCACTGAAGCTTTCTTT; CDR3aa: CASSPLQGRGTEAFF
v_gene: TRBV19; d_gene: NA; j_gene: TRBJ1-1; abundance: once; CDR3nt: TGTGCCACAAGTAGGGCGCAGGGTGTTCACACTGAAGCTTTCTTT; CDR3aa: CATSRAQGVHTEAFF
v_gene: TRBV5-1; d_gene: TRBD1; j_gene: TRBJ1-1; abundance: NA; CDR3nt: TGCGCCAGCAGCGGGGACAGCAGGGCTTTCTTT; CDR3aa: CASSGDSRAFF
v_gene: TRBV29-1; d_gene: NA; j_gene: TRBJ2-5; abundance: NA; CDR3nt: TGCAGCGTTGAAGATATACAGCACCAAGAGACCCAGTACTTC; CDR3aa: CSVEDIQHQETQYF
v_gene: TRBV5-1; d_gene: NA; j_gene: TRBJ1-6; abundance: NA; CDR3nt: TGCGCCAGCAGCTTGGAAAGGGGCCTACCCCTCCACTTT; CDR3aa: CASSLERGLPLHF
v_gene: TRBV6-5; d_gene: NA; j_gene: TRBJ1-5; abundance: NA; CDR3nt: TGTGCCAGCAGCCTACTGCCGGTTCAAAATCAGCCCCAGCATTTT; CDR3aa: CASSLLPVQNQPQHF
v_gene: TRBV7-8; d_gene: NA; j_gene: TRBJ2-7; abundance: few; CDR3nt: TGTGCCAGCAGCTTAACAGAGACGATTAACTACGAGCAGTACTTC; CDR3aa: CASSLTETINYEQYF